This paragraph covers one TCR beta chain sequence. Its antigen is currently unknown. The sample comes from a study of shared clonotypes between healthy human individuals. Whole-study findings and limits: Among non-shared clonotypes, generation probabilities were lower than among those shared by all four donors. Across subsets, estimated richness was generally greater for naive than for memory populations.

V lost 8 bases, J lost 2 bases, and 9 bases stayed unmatched. There are 15 residues in the CDR3. The germline gives CDR1 MNHEY, CDR2 SVGAGI. TCRdb's copy holds only in-frame clones and misses some; the assay was immunoSEQ multiplex PCR. Of 2,100,000 or so clones listed, roughly 95% are singletons. The sample comprised naive CD4+ T cells sorted from blood. Subset of the sample: CD45RA+ positively selected. The sequence was collected from a man aged 18 to 30 in good health. The genes are TRBV6-5 and TRBJ1-2; 9 nucleotides line up with TRBD1. CDR3 in amino acids: CASRPGQGNNYGYTF. The DNA of the CDR3 is TGTGCCAGCCGTCCCGGACAGGGGAACAACTATGGCTACACCTTC.